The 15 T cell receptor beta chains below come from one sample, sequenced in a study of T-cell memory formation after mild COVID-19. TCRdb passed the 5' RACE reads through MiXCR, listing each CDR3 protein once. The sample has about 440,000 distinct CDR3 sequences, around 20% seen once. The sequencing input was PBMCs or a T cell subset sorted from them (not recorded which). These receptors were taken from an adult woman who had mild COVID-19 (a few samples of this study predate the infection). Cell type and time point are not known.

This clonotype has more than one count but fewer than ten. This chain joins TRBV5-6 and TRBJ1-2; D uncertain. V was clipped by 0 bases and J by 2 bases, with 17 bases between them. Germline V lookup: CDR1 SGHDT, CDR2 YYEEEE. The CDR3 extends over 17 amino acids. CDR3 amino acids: CASSLAAGSKENYGYTF. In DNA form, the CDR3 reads TGTGCCAGCAGCTTGGCAGCGGGGTCAAAGGAAAACTATGGCTACACCTTC.

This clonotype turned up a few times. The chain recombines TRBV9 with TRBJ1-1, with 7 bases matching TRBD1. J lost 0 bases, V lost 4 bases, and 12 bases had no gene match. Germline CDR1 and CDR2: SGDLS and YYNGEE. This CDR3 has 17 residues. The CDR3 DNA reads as TGTGCCAGCAGCCCCGAACAGGGGTTAGGGATGAACACTGAAGCTTTCTTT. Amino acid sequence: CASSPEQGLGMNTEAFF.

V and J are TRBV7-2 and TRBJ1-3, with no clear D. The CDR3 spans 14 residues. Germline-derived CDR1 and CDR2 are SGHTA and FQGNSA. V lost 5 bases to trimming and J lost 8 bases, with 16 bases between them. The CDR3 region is CASSLLDGDDTIYF. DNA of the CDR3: TGTGCCAGCAGCCTGCTGGACGGGGATGACACCATATATTTT.

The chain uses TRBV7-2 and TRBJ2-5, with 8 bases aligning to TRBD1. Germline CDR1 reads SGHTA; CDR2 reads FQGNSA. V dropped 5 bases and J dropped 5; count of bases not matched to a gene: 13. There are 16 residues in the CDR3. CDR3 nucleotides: TGTGCCAGCAGCAAGAGCCGGACAGGGCATAAGGAGACCCAGTACTTC. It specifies CASSKSRTGHKETQYF.

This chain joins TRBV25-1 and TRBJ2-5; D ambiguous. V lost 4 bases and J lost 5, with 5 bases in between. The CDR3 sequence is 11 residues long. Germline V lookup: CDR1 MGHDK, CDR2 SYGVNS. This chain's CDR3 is CASSARETQYF. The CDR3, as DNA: TGTGCCAGCAGTGCGAGGGAGACCCAGTACTTC.

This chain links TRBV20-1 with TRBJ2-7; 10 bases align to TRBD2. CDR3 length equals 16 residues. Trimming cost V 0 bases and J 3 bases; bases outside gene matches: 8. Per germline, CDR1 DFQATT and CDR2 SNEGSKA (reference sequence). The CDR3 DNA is TGCAGTGCTAGAGATGCAACTAGCGGGGCCCTCTACGAGCAGTACTTC. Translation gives CSARDATSGALYEQYF.

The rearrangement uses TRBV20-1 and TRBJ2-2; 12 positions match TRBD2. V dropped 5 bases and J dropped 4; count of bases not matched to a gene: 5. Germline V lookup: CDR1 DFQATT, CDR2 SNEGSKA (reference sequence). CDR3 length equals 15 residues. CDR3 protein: CSALGLAGPTGELFF. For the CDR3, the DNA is TGCAGTGCTCTCGGACTAGCGGGGCCCACCGGGGAGCTGTTTTTT.

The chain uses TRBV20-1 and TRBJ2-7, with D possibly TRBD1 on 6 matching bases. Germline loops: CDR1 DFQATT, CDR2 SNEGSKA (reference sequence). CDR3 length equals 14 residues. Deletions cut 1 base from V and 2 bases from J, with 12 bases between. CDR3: CSARGTGNTYEQYF. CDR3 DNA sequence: TGCAGTGCTAGAGGAACAGGGAATACCTACGAGCAGTACTTC.

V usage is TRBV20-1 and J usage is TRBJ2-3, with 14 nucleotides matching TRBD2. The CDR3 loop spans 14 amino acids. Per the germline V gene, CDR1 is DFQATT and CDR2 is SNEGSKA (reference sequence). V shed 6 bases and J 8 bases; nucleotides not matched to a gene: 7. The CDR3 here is CSAGTSGGSGTQYF. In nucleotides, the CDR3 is TGCAGTGCCGGGACTAGCGGGGGATCGGGTACGCAGTATTTT.

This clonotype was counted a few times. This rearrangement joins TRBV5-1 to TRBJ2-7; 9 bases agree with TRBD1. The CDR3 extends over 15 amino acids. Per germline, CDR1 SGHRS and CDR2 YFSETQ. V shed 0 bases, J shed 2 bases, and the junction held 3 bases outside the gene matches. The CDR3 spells CASSLAGTGPYEQYF. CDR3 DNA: TGCGCCAGCAGCTTGGCGGGGACAGGGCCCTACGAGCAGTACTTC.

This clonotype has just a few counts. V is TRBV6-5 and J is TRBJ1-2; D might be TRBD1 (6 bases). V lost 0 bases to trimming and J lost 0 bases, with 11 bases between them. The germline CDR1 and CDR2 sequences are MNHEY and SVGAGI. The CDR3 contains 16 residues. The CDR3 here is CASSYSSRGANYGYTF. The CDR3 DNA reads TGTGCCAGCAGTTACTCCAGCAGGGGAGCTAACTATGGCTACACCTTC.

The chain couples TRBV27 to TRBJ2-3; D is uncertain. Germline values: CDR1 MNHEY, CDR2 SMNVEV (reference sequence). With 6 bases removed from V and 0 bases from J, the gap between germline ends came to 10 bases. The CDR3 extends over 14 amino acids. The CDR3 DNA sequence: TGTGCCAGCAGCTTCGTCGTAAGCACAGATACGCAGTATTTT. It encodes CASSFVVSTDTQYF.

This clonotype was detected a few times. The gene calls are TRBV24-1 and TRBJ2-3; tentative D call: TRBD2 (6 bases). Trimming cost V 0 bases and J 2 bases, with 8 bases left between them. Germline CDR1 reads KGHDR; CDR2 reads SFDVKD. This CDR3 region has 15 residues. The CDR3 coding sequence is TGTGCCACCAGTGATTTGTCGGGGGACACAGATACGCAGTATTTT. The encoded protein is CATSDLSGDTDTQYF.

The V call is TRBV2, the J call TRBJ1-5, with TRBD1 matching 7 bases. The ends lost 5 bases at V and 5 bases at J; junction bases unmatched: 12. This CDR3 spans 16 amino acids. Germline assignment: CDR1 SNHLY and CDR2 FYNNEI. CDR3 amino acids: CASSPSRGQRDQPQHF. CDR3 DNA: TGTGCCAGCAGTCCATCGAGGGGGCAGAGGGATCAGCCCCAGCATTTT.

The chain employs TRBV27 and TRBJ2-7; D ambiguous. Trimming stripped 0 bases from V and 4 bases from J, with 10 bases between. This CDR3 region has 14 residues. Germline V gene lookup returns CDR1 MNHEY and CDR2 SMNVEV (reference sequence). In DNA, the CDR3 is TGTGCCAGCAGTTTATCGGGATCACCTTACGAGCAGTACTTC. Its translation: CASSLSGSPYEQYF.